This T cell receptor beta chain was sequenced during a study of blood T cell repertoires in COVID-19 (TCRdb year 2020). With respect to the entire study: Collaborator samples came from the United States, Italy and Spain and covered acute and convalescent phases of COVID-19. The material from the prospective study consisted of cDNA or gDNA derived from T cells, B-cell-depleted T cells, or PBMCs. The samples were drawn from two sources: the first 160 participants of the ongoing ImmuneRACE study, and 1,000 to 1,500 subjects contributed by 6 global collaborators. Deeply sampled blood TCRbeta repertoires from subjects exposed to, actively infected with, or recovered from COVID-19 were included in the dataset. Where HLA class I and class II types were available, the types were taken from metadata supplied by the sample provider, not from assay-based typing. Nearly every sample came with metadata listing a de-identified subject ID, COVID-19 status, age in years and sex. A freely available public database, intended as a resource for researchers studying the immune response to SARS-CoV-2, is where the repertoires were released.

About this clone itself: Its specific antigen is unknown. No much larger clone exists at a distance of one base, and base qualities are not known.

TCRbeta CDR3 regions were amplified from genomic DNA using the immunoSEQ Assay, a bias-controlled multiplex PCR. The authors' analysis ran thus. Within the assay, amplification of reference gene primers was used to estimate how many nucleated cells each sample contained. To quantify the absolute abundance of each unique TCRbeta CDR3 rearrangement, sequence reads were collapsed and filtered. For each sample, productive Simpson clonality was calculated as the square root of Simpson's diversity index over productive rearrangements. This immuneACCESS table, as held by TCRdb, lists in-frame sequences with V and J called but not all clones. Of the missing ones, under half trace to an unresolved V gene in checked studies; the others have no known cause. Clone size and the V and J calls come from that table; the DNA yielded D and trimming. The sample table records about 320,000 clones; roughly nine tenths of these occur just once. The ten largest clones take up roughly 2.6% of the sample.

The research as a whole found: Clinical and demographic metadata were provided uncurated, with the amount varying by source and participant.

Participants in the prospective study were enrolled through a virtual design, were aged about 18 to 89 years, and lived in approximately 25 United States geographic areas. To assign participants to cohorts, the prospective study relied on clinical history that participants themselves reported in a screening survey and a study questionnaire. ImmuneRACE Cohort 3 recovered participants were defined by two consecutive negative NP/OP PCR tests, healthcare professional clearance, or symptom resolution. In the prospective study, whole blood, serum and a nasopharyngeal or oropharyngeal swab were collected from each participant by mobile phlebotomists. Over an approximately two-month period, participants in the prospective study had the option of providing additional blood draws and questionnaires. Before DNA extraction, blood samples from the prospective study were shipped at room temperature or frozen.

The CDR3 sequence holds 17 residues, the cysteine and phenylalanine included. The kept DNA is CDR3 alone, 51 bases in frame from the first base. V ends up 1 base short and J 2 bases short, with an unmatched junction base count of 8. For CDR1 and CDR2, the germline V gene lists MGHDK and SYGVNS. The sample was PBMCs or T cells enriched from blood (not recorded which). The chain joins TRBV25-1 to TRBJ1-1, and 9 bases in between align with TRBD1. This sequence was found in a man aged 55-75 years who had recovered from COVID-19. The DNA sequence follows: TGTGCCAGCAGTGAATGGAGGGGGACAGGGCTTAACACTGAAGCTTTCTTT. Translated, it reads CASSEWRGTGLNTEAFF.